The 9 T cell receptor beta chains listed next were all sequenced from one sample in a study of T cells in Graves' hyperthyroidism and ophthalmopathy. Template material for amplifying TCR beta CDR3 regions consisted of RNA transcripts. HTBI primers drove first-round RT-PCR of the TCR CDR3. A single record per CDR3 protein comes from TCRdb applying MiXCR to the multiplex PCR reads. Among about 570,000 distinct CDR3 sequences listed, 13% to 15% were seen once. The sequencing sample was made of blood. These receptors originate from a woman in her forties with Graves' hyperthyroidism.

This chain uses TRBV20-1 with TRBJ1-2; 7 bases are shared with TRBD1. The CDR3 loop spans 15 amino acids. Per germline, CDR1 DFQATT and CDR2 SNEGSKA (reference sequence). V lost 3 bases, J lost 5 bases, and 12 bases stayed unmatched. CDR3 in DNA: TGCAGTGCTAGTTCAGGGACGTCGGGACAGTATGGCTACACCTTC. Its translation: CSASSGTSGQYGYTF.

The sample holds many counts of this clonotype. The chain couples TRBV12-3 or TRBV12-4 to TRBJ1-5; no clear D gene. The V gene lost 5 bases and the J gene lost 3 bases, with 5 bases spanning the gap. The CDR3 is made up of 12 amino acids. The CDR3 DNA sequence: TGTGCCAGCAGTAAGGCCAATCAGCCCCAGCATTTT. Translation gives CASSKANQPQHF.

The chain couples TRBV6-2 or TRBV6-3 to TRBJ2-1, with D possibly being TRBD1 or TRBD2 (8 bases each). CDR3 length: 16 residues. Germline values: CDR1 MNHEY, CDR2 SVGEGT. V was pared by 5 bases and J by 7 bases, with 21 bases between. Written as DNA, the CDR3 is TGTGCCAGCAGTCTACGAGGACAGGGCGGGAGGAATGAGCAGTTCTTC. It encodes CASSLRGQGGRNEQFF.

This clonotype appeared many times. V gene TRBV7-9 combines with J gene TRBJ2-1; D gene ambiguous. The germline gives CDR1 SEHNR, CDR2 FQNEAQ (reference sequence). The CDR3 contains 14 residues. Trimming removed 0 bases at V and 5 bases at J, with 8 bases between. CDR3 coding DNA: TGTGCCAGCAGCTTAGCGCTGGGCGACAATGAGCAGTTCTTC. It translates to CASSLALGDNEQFF.

This clonotype came up a few times. The chain combines TRBV5-1 with TRBJ2-3, with 8 positions matching TRBD2. V lost 0 bases to trimming and J lost 2 bases; unmatched junction nucleotides: 5. Germline assignment: CDR1 SGHRS and CDR2 YFSETQ. This CDR3 is 16 amino acids long. The DNA of the CDR3 is TGCGCCAGCAGCTTGGTCAGCGGGGGCCTCACAGATACGCAGTATTTT. It is translated as CASSLVSGGLTDTQYF.

This clonotype was seen only a few times. The chain carries TRBV28 and TRBJ2-3; D remains ambiguous. V lost 4 bases and J 6 bases, leaving 5 bases between the germline ends. CDR1 and CDR2 (germline): MDHEN, SYDVKM. The CDR3 length is 11 residues. In DNA form, the CDR3 reads TGTGCCAGCAGTTGGACGGATACGCAGTATTTT. Protein sequence: CASSWTDTQYF.

The table lists this clonotype with many counts. The chain couples TRBV20-1 to TRBJ2-7; TRBD1 matches 9 bases. The CDR3 length is 15 residues. Germline CDR1 reads DFQATT; CDR2 reads SNEGSKA (reference sequence). Trimming removed 2 bases from V and 2 bases from J; junction bases left unmatched: 7. CDR3 bases: TGCAGTGCTAGACCCCCCCGGACAGGGGCCTACGAGCAGTACTTC. Its translation is CSARPPRTGAYEQYF.

The rearrangement uses TRBV27 and TRBJ2-5, with 14 bases matching TRBD2. Germline CDR1 MNHEY, CDR2 SMNVEV (reference sequence). V dropped 5 bases and J dropped 5; count of bases not matched to a gene: 10. This CDR3 has 17 amino acids. This chain's CDR3 is CASSATSGRGLVETQYF. The DNA of the CDR3 is TGTGCCAGCAGTGCGACTAGCGGGAGGGGGCTAGTGGAGACCCAGTACTTC.

The V call is TRBV3-1, the J call TRBJ2-5; 15 positions agree with TRBD2. With V trimmed by 3 bases and J by 5 bases, 16 bases remained unmatched. Germline V gene sequence: CDR1 LGHDT, CDR2 YNNKEL (reference sequence). The CDR3 is made up of 20 amino acids. CDR3 protein: CASSHDLTGTSGRWRETQYF. The CDR3 DNA is TGTGCCAGCAGCCATGATTTGACGGGGACTAGCGGGAGGTGGCGGGAGACCCAGTACTTC.